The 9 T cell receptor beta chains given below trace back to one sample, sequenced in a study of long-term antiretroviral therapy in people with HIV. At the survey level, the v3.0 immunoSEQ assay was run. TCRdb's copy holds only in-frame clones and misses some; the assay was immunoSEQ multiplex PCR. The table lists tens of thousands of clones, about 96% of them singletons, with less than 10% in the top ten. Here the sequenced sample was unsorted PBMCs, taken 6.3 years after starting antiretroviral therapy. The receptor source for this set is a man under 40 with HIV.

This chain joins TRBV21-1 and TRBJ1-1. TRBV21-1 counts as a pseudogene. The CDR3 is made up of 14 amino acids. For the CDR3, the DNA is TGTGCCAGCAGCAAAGTCGTGGGATGCACTGAAGCTTTCTTT. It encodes CASSKVVGCTEAFF.

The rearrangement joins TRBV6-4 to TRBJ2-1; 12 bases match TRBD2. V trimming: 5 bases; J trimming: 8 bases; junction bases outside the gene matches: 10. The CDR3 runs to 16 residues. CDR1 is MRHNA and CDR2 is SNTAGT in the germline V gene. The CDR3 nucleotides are TGTGCCAGCAGTAACGCCGGGACTAGCGGGTGGGATGAGCAGTTCTTC. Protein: CASSNAGTSGWDEQFF.

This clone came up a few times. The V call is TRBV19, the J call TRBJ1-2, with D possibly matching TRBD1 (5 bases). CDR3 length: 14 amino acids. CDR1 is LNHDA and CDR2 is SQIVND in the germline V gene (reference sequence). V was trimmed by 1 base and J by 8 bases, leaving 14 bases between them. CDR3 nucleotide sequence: TGTGCCAGTAGTATAGCCCCGGGGGAGTACGGCTACACCTTC. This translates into CASSIAPGEYGYTF.

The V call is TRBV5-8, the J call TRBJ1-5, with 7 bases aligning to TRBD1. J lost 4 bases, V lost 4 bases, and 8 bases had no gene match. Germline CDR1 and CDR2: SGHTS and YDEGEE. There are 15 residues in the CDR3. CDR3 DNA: TGTGCCAGCAGCCGAGAGGGGGCTCCTAATCAGCCCCAGCATTTT. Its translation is CASSREGAPNQPQHF.

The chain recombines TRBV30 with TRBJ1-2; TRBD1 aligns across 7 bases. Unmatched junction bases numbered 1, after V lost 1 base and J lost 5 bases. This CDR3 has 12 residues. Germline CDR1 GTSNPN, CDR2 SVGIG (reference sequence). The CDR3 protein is CAWSARGYGYTF. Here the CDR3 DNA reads TGTGCCTGGAGTGCCAGGGGGTATGGCTACACCTTC.

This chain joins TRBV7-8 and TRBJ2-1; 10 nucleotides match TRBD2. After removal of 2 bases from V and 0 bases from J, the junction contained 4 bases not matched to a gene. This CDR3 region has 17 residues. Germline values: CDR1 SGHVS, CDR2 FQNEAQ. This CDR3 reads CASSLLAGGYSYNEQFF. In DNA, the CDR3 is TGTGCCAGCAGCTTATTAGCGGGAGGTTACTCCTACAATGAGCAGTTCTTC.

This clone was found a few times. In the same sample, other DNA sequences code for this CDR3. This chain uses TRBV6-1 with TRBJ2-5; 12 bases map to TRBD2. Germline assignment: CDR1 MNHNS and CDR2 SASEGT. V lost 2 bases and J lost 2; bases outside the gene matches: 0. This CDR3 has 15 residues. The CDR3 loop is CASSELAGGQETQYF. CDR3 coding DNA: TGTGCCAGCAGTGAACTAGCGGGGGGGCAAGAGACCCAGTACTTC.

The CDR3 region has the DNA TGTGCCAGCTCACGGGGTGCGGGACTAGAGGAGACCCAGTACTTC. Translated: CASSRGAGLEETQYF. This chain links TRBV18 with TRBJ2-5; TRBD2 agrees at 8 bases. V shed 4 bases and J 5 bases; nucleotides not matched to a gene: 9. The CDR3 has 15 amino acids. Germline CDR1 KGHSH, CDR2 LQKENI.

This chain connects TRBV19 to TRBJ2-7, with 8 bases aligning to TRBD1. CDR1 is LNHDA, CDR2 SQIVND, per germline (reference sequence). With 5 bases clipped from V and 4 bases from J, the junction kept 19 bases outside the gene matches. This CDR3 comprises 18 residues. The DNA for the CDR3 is TGTGCCAGTAGTCAAAATTCTATACGACAGGGGAGCAAATACGAGCAGTACTTC. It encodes CASSQNSIRQGSKYEQYF.